This entry describes one TCR beta chain. This sample stems from a study of blood T cell repertoires in COVID-19. For the study at large: Sites across the United States, Italy and Spain contributed samples from acute and convalescent COVID-19. Sources were T cells, B-cell-depleted T cells, or PBMCs; the material itself was cDNA or gDNA.

Per the authors' pipeline: Amplifying reference gene primers gave estimates of nucleated cell counts. The data were produced by immunoSEQ multiplex PCR, yet TCRdb's version contains in-frame clones alone and is incomplete. The DNA was the basis for D and trimming; V, J and clone size are from that table. Of 390,000 or so clones listed, 80% to 90% are singletons. The CDR3 length is 16 residues. Germline V gene sequence: CDR1 MNHNS, CDR2 SASEGT. Losses at the gene ends were 4 bases for V and 4 bases for J; bases not matched to a gene: 7. The source material was PBMCs or T cells enriched from blood (not recorded which). This clonotype was sampled from a young man who had recovered from COVID-19. This chain links TRBV6-1 with TRBJ1-3; 10 bases fit TRBD1. The CDR3 spells CASSADRGLEGNTIYF. The CDR3 DNA reads as TGTGCCAGCAGTGCCGACAGGGGGCTAGAGGGAAACACCATATATTTT.